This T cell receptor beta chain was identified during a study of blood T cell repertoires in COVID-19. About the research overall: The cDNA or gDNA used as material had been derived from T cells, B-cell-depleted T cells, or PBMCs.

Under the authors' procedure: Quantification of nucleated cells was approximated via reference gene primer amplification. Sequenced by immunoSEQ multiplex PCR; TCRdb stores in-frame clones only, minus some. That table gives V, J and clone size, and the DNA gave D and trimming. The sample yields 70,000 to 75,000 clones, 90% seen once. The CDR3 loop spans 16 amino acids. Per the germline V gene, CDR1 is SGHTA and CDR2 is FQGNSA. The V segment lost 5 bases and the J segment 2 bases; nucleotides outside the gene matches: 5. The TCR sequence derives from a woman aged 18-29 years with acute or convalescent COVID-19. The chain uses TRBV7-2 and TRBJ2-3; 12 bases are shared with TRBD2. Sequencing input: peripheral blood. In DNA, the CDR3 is TGTGCCAGCAGCATAGGACTAGCGGGGCCCACAGATACGCAGTATTTT. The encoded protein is CASSIGLAGPTDTQYF.